This TCR beta chain appears in the sequencing data of a study of blood T cell repertoires in COVID-19 (dated by TCRdb to 2018 to 2021). Turning to the overall study: Collaborator samples came from the United States, Italy and Spain and covered acute and convalescent phases of COVID-19. The material from the prospective study consisted of cDNA or gDNA derived from T cells, B-cell-depleted T cells, or PBMCs. Deeply sampled blood TCRbeta repertoires from subjects exposed to, actively infected with, or recovered from COVID-19 were included in the dataset. The repertoires were released in a freely available public database intended as a resource for research on the immune response to SARS-CoV-2. The samples were drawn from the first 160 participants of the ongoing ImmuneRACE study and from 1,254 subjects provided by 6 global collaborators. Nearly every sample came with metadata listing a de-identified subject ID, COVID-19 status, age in years and sex. HLA class I and class II types, where available, came from metadata supplied by the sample provider rather than from assay-based typing.

Collaborating institutions collected whole blood in K2EDTA tubes following their own protocols. For TCRbeta analysis, collaborator samples were shipped as frozen whole blood, as isolated PBMCs, or as DNA extracted from either sample type. TCRbeta CDR3 regions were amplified from genomic DNA by means of the immunoSEQ Assay, a bias-controlled multiplex PCR. As for how the authors treated the data: The number of nucleated cells in each sample was estimated by amplification of reference gene primers within the assay. To quantify the absolute abundance of each unique TCRbeta CDR3 rearrangement, sequence reads were collapsed and filtered. For each sample, productive Simpson clonality was calculated as the square root of Simpson's diversity index over productive rearrangements. As stored in TCRdb, this immuneACCESS dataset retains in-frame rearrangements with V and J assigned. A fraction of the clones does not appear; measured against another copy, unresolved V genes explain less than half of the discrepancy, and the remainder lacks a known reason. V and J calls and clone size are copied from that table; D and trimming were computed from the DNA. In all, the sample holds hundreds of thousands of clones, and over 75% of those were seen once. The ten largest clones represent approximately 4.8% of the sample.

Notes on this clone: Its antigen is still unknown. No base quality values were provided; no much bigger clone lies one nucleotide off.

The CDR3 runs 14 residues from the cysteine to the phenylalanine. The CDR3 DNA has 42 bases and is translated from base 1. Unmatched junction bases come to 7, with V trimmed by 5 bases and J by 4 bases. The germline V gene encodes CDR1 SGHTA and CDR2 FQGTGA. What the research found in general, with its limitations: The amount of clinical and demographic metadata varied by source and participant and was provided uncurated.

The TCR was taken from a man between 50 and 59 years old with acute or convalescent COVID-19. The chain joins TRBV7-3 to TRBJ1-1; 7 central bases correspond to TRBD1. The sequenced sample consisted of peripheral blood. The DNA is TGTGCCAGCAGCCAGAGACAGGGCCCCACTGAAGCTTTCTTT. It encodes CASSQRQGPTEAFF.